The T cell receptor beta chain described here comes from a study of TIL therapy for anti-PD-1-resistant metastatic lung cancer listed by TCRdb under 2021. Describing the broader study: Among the enrolled patients, the median age was 54 years (range 38-75), and the median tumor PD-L1 proportion score was approximately 5.9%. Most of the cohort had lung adenocarcinoma, including a few EGFR-mutant tumors and two ALK-rearranged tumors, and half of the patients were either current or former smokers. A median non-synonymous tumor mutation burden of approximately 1.4 mutations per megabase was determined across the cohort by whole-exome sequencing. T cell receptor beta sequencing of tumor and peripheral blood was used to follow clonotypes across the tumor, the expanded TIL product and serial blood samples.

With respect to this clone: Its cognate antigen has yet to be identified. No much larger clone is present one base from it, and per-base qualities are unavailable.

The time point label on this specimen signifies: pre-treatment sample, taken before nivolumab and TIL therapy. The baseline tumor samples, taken from the same resection that was used to grow TIL, were excised metastases, most often pleural nodules or supraclavicular lymph nodes. Tumors were harvested before any PD-1/PD-L1 blockade; patients then received nivolumab, and those progressing received lymphodepletion, expanded TIL infusion and IL-2. Adults with stage 4 NSCLC were enrolled in a dual-center phase I trial from October 2017 to early 2020. Samples came from a single-arm, open-label phase I trial of tumor-infiltrating lymphocyte therapy with nivolumab in advanced non-small cell lung cancer. Portions of each resected tumor were snap-frozen in liquid nitrogen and stored at -80 °C. Using laser-capture macrodissection, tumor regions of interest were selected on H&E sections, then pulverized into roughly 14 mg aliquots and extracted using Qiagen Allprep kits.

The immunoSEQ v3 hsTCRB kit was used to amplify TCR beta CDR3 regions from genomic DNA through bias-controlled multiplex PCR. TCR libraries were sequenced on an Illumina NextSeq 500 to 2 million to 2.5 million read pairs for survey level or roughly 4.5-6 million for deep level. The authors' pipeline ran thus. Clonality was reported by immunoSEQ Analyzer software, which also assigned V, D and J genes and filtered out non-productive sequences. Repertoires of infused TIL and blood were compared using productive Simpson clonality and the Morisita overlap index of productive TRB rearrangements. The immuneACCESS repertoire file appears here via TCRdb, limited to in-frame rearrangements. These files lack a portion of the clones; in checked studies, under half of the deficit traces to unresolved V genes, and the cause of the others is not known. For V, J and clone size, that table is used; D and trimming come from the DNA. The sample has under 100,000 clones on record, roughly 65% of them singletons. Around 9.9% of the sample belongs to the ten largest clones.

What the work shows at the level of the full study, not this receptor alone: Clonal turnover during TIL culture was high, and many clones enriched in the product were not detected in the baseline tumor, suggesting clonal contraction rather than faithful expansion. The study protocol defined all tumor marker inferences as exploratory. Compared with baseline intratumoral T cells, expanded TIL cultures were more clonal and less diverse (median clonality approximately 6% vs 31%, p < 0.0001). Because the cohort was highly selected, with more treatment-naive, never-smoker and oncogene-addicted patients than is typical, generalizability is limited.

This TCR was recovered from a person aged 25 to 79 with non-small cell lung cancer. The sample was tumor tissue, taken at baseline.

CDR3 protein: CASGDTSGNTIYF. In nucleotides, the sequence is TGTGCCAGCGGGGACACCTCTGGAAACACCATATATTTT. Recombination joined TRBV6-6 with TRBJ1-3; the D region possibly corresponds to TRBD1 (6 bases align). Reading from cysteine to phenylalanine, the CDR3 counts 13 amino acids. Only the CDR3 part of the read is kept: 39 bases, read in frame from the first base. V lost 8 bases and J lost 0 bases; the stretch between them is 8 bases long. CDR1 and CDR2 were assigned from the germline V gene (reference sequence) as MNHNY and SVGAGI.